A single sample gave rise to the 5 T cell receptor beta chains below, sequenced in a study of radiation and T cells in renal cell carcinoma. Here immunoSEQ multiplex PCR was the method, and the copy in TCRdb shows in-frame clones only, minus some. In the table there are just under 150,000 clones, 86% of which are singletons. Noted time point: blood 4 weeks post-SBRT, at nephrectomy. The treatment is: 15 Gy SBRT to primary tumor, nephrectomy 4 weeks later. The sample here was blood, taken from a patient whose treatment included radiotherapy and nephrectomy. Every receptor here comes from a woman between 50 and 59 years old with renal cell carcinoma.

The rearrangement links TRBV5-1 to TRBJ2-7; 13 nucleotides match TRBD2. After removal of 0 bases from V and 6 bases from J, the junction contained 3 bases not matched to a gene. Germline assignment: CDR1 SGHRS and CDR2 YFSETQ. The CDR3 has 15 residues. CDR3 protein: CASSLGTSGGGEQYF. DNA for the CDR3: TGCGCCAGCAGCTTGGGGACTAGCGGGGGCGGCGAGCAGTACTTC.

V is TRBV7-2 and J is TRBJ2-3, with 9 bases identical to TRBD1. Unmatched junction bases numbered 6, after V lost 4 bases and J lost 1 base. Germline V lookup: CDR1 SGHTA, CDR2 FQGNSA. CDR3 size: 16 residues. CDR3 bases: TGTGCCAGCAGCTCACAGGGGGCGCGGGGCACAGATACGCAGTATTTT. Encoded protein: CASSSQGARGTDTQYF. The entire variable domain, with the rest obtained from reference TRBV7-2 and TRBJ2-3, is as follows: GAGVSQSPSNKVTEKGKDVELRCDPISGHTALYWYRQSLGQGLEFLIYFQGNSAPDKSGLPSDRFSAERTGGSVSTLTIQRTQQEDSAVYLCASSSQGARGTDTQYFGPGTRLTVL.

This clone occurred a few times. The J gene is TRBJ1-1, the V gene TRBV7-2; D not certain. V dropped 2 bases and J dropped 4 bases, with 11 bases sitting between them. Germline V gene lookup returns CDR1 SGHTA and CDR2 FQGNSA. There are 14 residues in the CDR3. The CDR3 DNA follows: TGTGCCAGCAGCTTAAGGAGGGAGGGCACTGAAGCTTTCTTT. The encoded protein is CASSLRREGTEAFF.

The V gene is TRBV19, the J gene TRBJ2-3; possibly TRBD1 for D (6 bases). This CDR3 is built from 13 residues. Germline CDR1 is LNHDA and CDR2 is SQIVND (reference sequence). The V and J ends lost 5 bases and 8 bases respectively, with 14 bases between them. The CDR3 region is CASSQEQGATQYF. CDR3 coding DNA: TGTGCCAGTAGTCAAGAACAGGGTGCTACGCAGTATTTT.

The rearrangement links TRBV2 to TRBJ1-1; no clear D gene. Germline CDR1 is SNHLY and CDR2 is FYNNEI. This CDR3 is 12 amino acids long. V was shortened by 5 bases and J by 3 bases, with 7 bases between the two germline ends. CDR3 residues: CASSRTYTEAFF. The CDR3 DNA is TGTGCCAGCAGTAGGACTTACACTGAAGCTTTCTTT. The variable domain in full, completed from reference TRBV2 and TRBJ1-1, reads EPEVTQTPSHQVTQMGQEVILRCVPISNHLYFYWYRQILGQKVEFLVSFYNNEISEKSEIFDDQFSVERPDGSNFTLKIRSTKLEDSAMYFCASSRTYTEAFFGQGTRLTVV.